One T cell receptor (beta chain) is described in this entry. V was cut by 3 bases and J by 4 bases, with 3 bases left in between. Germline CDR1 and CDR2: SQVTM and ANQGSEA. This CDR3 has 10 residues. The sample originates from a study of PD-1 blockade in classical Hodgkin lymphoma. The assay was immunoSEQ multiplex PCR, and TCRdb's table has in-frame clones only and misses some. The repertoire holds about 20,000 clones, with 77% as singletons. Relapse after autologous stem cell transplantation occurred in every patient, and brentuximab vedotin exposure varied. The TCR sequence derives from a human donor with classical Hodgkin lymphoma. The specimen was peripheral blood mononuclear cells (PBMCs), collected before the second cycle of nivolumab. V is TRBV29-1 and J is TRBJ1-2, with unresolved D. DNA of the CDR3: TGCAGCGTTGACGGCTATGGCTACACCTTC. Translation gives CSVDGYGYTF.